The next 15 T cell receptor beta chains were all read from a single sample in a study of shared clonotypes between healthy human individuals. Generated by immunoSEQ multiplex PCR, the TCRdb table keeps only in-frame clones and is missing some. The sample has 2 million to 2.5 million clones, over 85% seen once. The specimen was naive CD4+ T cells from PBMCs. Subset indicated: CD45RA+ positively selected. These receptors were obtained from a man aged 18 to 30 in good health. Some clones in this sample may be carry-over from other donors' samples.

The chain carries TRBV9 and TRBJ2-1; 8 nucleotides match TRBD2. CDR1 is SGDLS and CDR2 is YYNGEE in the germline V gene. Germline trimming cut 0 bases from V and 4 bases from J; bases unmatched to any gene: 3. The CDR3 runs to 15 residues. CDR3 DNA: TGTGCCAGCAGCGTAGTAGGGACTAGTTACAATGAGCAGTTCTTC. It specifies CASSVVGTSYNEQFF.

This rearrangement joins TRBV10-3 to TRBJ1-2, with D possibly TRBD1 on 6 matching bases. CDR1 and CDR2 from the germline V gene are ENHRY and SYGVKD. The V end lost 3 bases, the J end lost 8 bases, and 25 bases lay between the germline ends. This CDR3 region has 17 residues. Written as DNA, the CDR3 is TGTGCCATCAGTGATAGGGCAGCGGGACAAGATGTGAACGGCTACACCTTC. Translating gives CAISDRAAGQDVNGYTF.

On this clone: The identical CDR3 is also encoded by other nucleotide sequences in the sample. The chain combines TRBV7-3 with TRBJ2-1, with 9 bases matching TRBD2. Germline CDR1 SGHTA, CDR2 FQGTGA. The CDR3 runs to 14 residues. V shed 6 bases and J 0 bases; nucleotides not matched to a gene: 0. The CDR3 sequence: CASSSGSSYNEQFF. DNA of the CDR3: TGTGCCAGCAGTAGCGGGAGCTCCTACAATGAGCAGTTCTTC.

This sequence joins TRBV4-2 and TRBJ1-2, with D unresolved. This CDR3 spans 15 amino acids. Germline loops: CDR1 LGHNA, CDR2 YNFKEQ. V gave up 0 bases and J gave up 0 bases, with 8 bases separating them. DNA for the CDR3: TGTGCCAGCAGCCAAGAGCCAGTTACTAACTATGGCTACACCTTC. The encoded protein is CASSQEPVTNYGYTF.

This chain connects TRBV27 to TRBJ2-5; TRBD1 aligns across 9 bases. V shed 6 bases, J shed 4 bases, and the junction held 9 bases outside the gene matches. CDR1 and CDR2 (germline): MNHEY, SMNVEV (reference sequence). CDR3 size: 15 residues. The CDR3 DNA follows: TGTGCCAGCAGCACCAGGGGACAGGGCGGAGAGACCCAGTACTTC. It encodes CASSTRGQGGETQYF.

This chain joins TRBV28 and TRBJ2-3, with D possibly matching TRBD1 (6 bases). V was pared by 6 bases and J by 3 bases, with 28 bases between. Germline CDR1 MDHEN, CDR2 SYDVKM. The CDR3 sequence is 19 residues long. DNA for the CDR3: TGTGCCAGCAGCCCCCTTGGGACAAGGCGTAGGGGGTGGACAGATACGCAGTATTTT. Translating gives CASSPLGTRRRGWTDTQYF. The full variable domain, in which reference TRBV28 and TRBJ2-3 provide the parts outside the CDR3, is DVKVTQSSRYLVKRTGEKVFLECVQDMDHENMFWYRQDPGLGLRLIYFSYDVKMKEKGDIPEGYSVSREKKERFSLILESASTNQTSMYLCASSPLGTRRRGWTDTQYFGPGTRLTVL.

The rearrangement uses TRBV7-3 and TRBJ2-3; tentative D call: TRBD2 (6 bases). Germline lookup yields CDR1 SGHTA and CDR2 FQGTGA. This CDR3 has 16 amino acids. V was clipped by 5 bases and J by 5 bases, with 20 bases between them. CDR3 coding DNA: TGTGCCAGCAGCCGGGAACCGGGGCGGGAAGGAGATACGCAGTATTTT. This encodes CASSREPGREGDTQYF.

V gene TRBV4-2 combines with J gene TRBJ2-7; 7 bases align to TRBD1. The length of the CDR3 is 18 residues. After removal of 0 bases from V and 5 bases from J, the junction contained 16 bases not matched to a gene. Germline values: CDR1 LGHNA, CDR2 YNFKEQ. The CDR3 DNA reads TGTGCCAGCAGCCAAGATTCAAACAGGGGTGCCCTAGGAAACGAGCAGTACTTC. Its protein is CASSQDSNRGALGNEQYF.

With respect to this clone: This CDR3 is also generated by other DNA sequences in the sample. V usage is TRBV2 and J usage is TRBJ2-3, with D maybe TRBD1 (6 bases). Germline V gene lookup returns CDR1 SNHLY and CDR2 FYNNEI. V lost 5 bases and J lost 1, with 10 bases in between. This CDR3 is built from 14 residues. The DNA of the CDR3 is TGTGCCAGCAGTTTGGCAGGGGGCACAGATACGCAGTATTTT. Protein: CASSLAGGTDTQYF.

The chain uses TRBV15 and TRBJ2-2; 7 nucleotides line up with TRBD2. The junction had 7 bases not matched to a gene; V was cut back by 3 bases and J by 0 bases. This CDR3 contains 17 residues. From germline, CDR1 is LNHNV and CDR2 YYDKDF (reference sequence). The CDR3 spells CATSSAPSGSNTGELFF. The DNA of the CDR3 is TGTGCCACCAGCAGCGCCCCTAGCGGCTCGAACACCGGGGAGCTGTTTTTT.

V and J are TRBV4-1 and TRBJ2-7; 8 bases match TRBD1. CDR1 MGHRA and CDR2 YSYEKL come from the germline V gene. J was trimmed by 2 bases and V by 6 bases; bases with no gene match: 6. This CDR3 is built from 14 residues. CDR3 loop: CASRYDRGPYEQYF. The CDR3 DNA reads as TGCGCCAGCAGGTACGACAGGGGACCCTACGAGCAGTACTTC.

The chain joins TRBV28 to TRBJ1-3; D is uncertain. Germline lookup yields CDR1 MDHEN and CDR2 SYDVKM. V was trimmed by 2 bases and J by 3 bases, leaving 8 bases between them. The CDR3 consists of 14 residues. Written as DNA, the CDR3 is TGTGCCAGCAGTTTACAAACACTTGGAAACACCATATATTTT. Its protein product is CASSLQTLGNTIYF.

The CDR3 loop is CASSQWGEQFF. CDR3 DNA: TGCGCCAGCAGCCAATGGGGTGAGCAGTTCTTC. The V call is TRBV4-1, the J call TRBJ2-1; no reliable D call. The CDR3 has 11 residues. Trimming took 2 bases from V and 9 from J, leaving 5 bases between them. The germline CDR1 and CDR2 sequences are MGHRA and YSYEKL.

This clone turned up a few times. V is TRBV6-1 and J is TRBJ1-1; TRBD1 might be the D (6 bases). Trimming took off 3 bases at V and 1 base at J, with 9 bases between the two ends. Germline CDR1 and CDR2: MNHNS and SASEGT. This CDR3 region has 14 residues. The CDR3 is CASSDPGANTEAFF. CDR3 sequence (DNA): TGTGCCAGCAGTGACCCGGGGGCGAACACTGAAGCTTTCTTT.

This chain connects TRBV5-1 to TRBJ2-1; D might be TRBD2 (6 bases). The CDR3 extends over 12 amino acids. CDR1 and CDR2 from the germline V gene are SGHRS and YFSETQ. V lost 4 bases and J lost 9, with 11 bases in between. The CDR3 DNA follows: TGCGCCAGCAGCATCGGACTATTTGAGCAGTTCTTC. Its protein is CASSIGLFEQFF.